These 25 T cell receptor beta chains were all obtained from the same sample, sequenced in a study of spatial heterogeneity in lung cancer. TCRdb redid the calling of the 5' RACE reads with MiXCR, one entry per CDR3 protein. The sample includes around 9,600 distinct CDR3 sequences, roughly 5.5% of them seen just once. General study points: Counts of expanded intratumoral alpha and beta TCRs tracked tumor mutation counts.

The time point denotes: sample taken at primary tumor resection. No antigen has been identified for these receptors. This sample comprised lung tumor tissue, obtained at surgery. These receptors all stem from a female donor with early-stage non-small cell lung cancer.

In its sample, this clonotype is medium-sized (0.01 to 0.1%). V and J are TRBV30 and TRBJ2-2, with D possibly TRBD2 on 5 matching bases. The CDR3 extends over 12 amino acids. With 4 bases removed from V and 6 bases from J, the gap between germline ends came to 9 bases. Germline CDR1 is GTSNPN and CDR2 is SVGIG (reference sequence). The CDR3 loop reads CAWNPGSGELFF. The CDR3, as DNA: TGTGCCTGGAATCCGGGGTCCGGGGAGCTGTTTTTT.

This clonotype rates as medium-sized. The CDR3 DNA follows: TGTGCCAGCAGCCGAACAGGGTCAGGTGAAAAACTGTTTTTT. This codes for CASSRTGSGEKLFF. This chain connects TRBV7-9 to TRBJ1-4; TRBD1 might be the D (6 bases). This CDR3 has 14 residues. CDR1 is SEHNR and CDR2 is FQNEAQ in the germline V gene (reference sequence). V was cut by 5 bases and J by 7 bases, with 14 bases left in between.

This clonotype was recorded at least ten times. The chain uses TRBV18 and TRBJ1-1; 10 positions match TRBD1. The germline gives CDR1 KGHSH, CDR2 LQKENI. Germline trimming cut 3 bases from V and 8 bases from J; bases unmatched to any gene: 9. The CDR3 spans 15 residues. CDR3 in amino acids: CASSPPTGGKAEAFF. CDR3 nucleotide sequence: TGTGCCAGCTCACCTCCGACAGGGGGCAAGGCGGAAGCTTTCTTT. Variable domain in full (rest from reference TRBV18 and TRBJ1-1): NAGVMQNPRHLVRRRGQEARLRCSPMKGHSHVYWYRQLPEEGLKFMVYLQKENIIDESGMPKERFSAEFPKEGPSILRIQQVVRGDSAAYFCASSPPTGGKAEAFFGQGTRLTVV.

This rearrangement joins TRBV29-1 to TRBJ2-3; D is perhaps TRBD2 (7 bases). The length of the CDR3 is 15 residues. Germline V gene data show CDR1 as SQVTM and CDR2 as ANQGSEA. V gave up 4 bases and J gave up 0 bases, with 14 bases separating them. The CDR3 sequence: CSVAAGAASTDTQYF. The CDR3 DNA is TGCAGCGTTGCGGCGGGGGCCGCTAGCACAGATACGCAGTATTTT.

Within the sample, this clonotype is medium-sized (0.01 to 0.1%). This chain joins TRBV6-1 and TRBJ2-7; 7 positions match TRBD1. Germline V gene data show CDR1 as MNHNS and CDR2 as SASEGT. With V trimmed by 2 bases and J by 2 bases, 6 bases remained unmatched. This CDR3 is built from 15 residues. CDR3 loop: CASSEIWTGTYEQYF. For the CDR3, the DNA is TGTGCCAGCAGTGAAATCTGGACAGGAACCTACGAGCAGTACTTC.

This clonotype was found many times. The chain is built from TRBV12-3 or TRBV12-4 and TRBJ1-2; TRBD1 might be the D (6 bases). The CDR3 has 13 residues. Trimming stripped 6 bases from V and 7 bases from J, with 15 bases between. In nucleotides, the CDR3 is TGTGCCAGCAGCCCCCAGGACAGCTTTGGCTACACCTTC. It codes for CASSPQDSFGYTF.

This chain joins TRBV6-1 and TRBJ2-7; TRBD1 matches at 9 bases. V lost 2 bases and J lost 3; bases outside the gene matches: 5. The CDR3 covers 15 residues. Germline assignment: CDR1 MNHNS and CDR2 SASEGT. The CDR3 protein is CASSELTGGRYEQYF. The CDR3 coding sequence is TGTGCCAGCAGTGAACTAACAGGGGGCCGCTACGAGCAGTACTTC.

There are many counts of this clonotype. V is TRBV6-5 and J is TRBJ1-1; D perhaps matches TRBD1 (5 bases). V was trimmed by 3 bases and J by 7 bases, leaving 12 bases between them. The germline V gene encodes CDR1 MNHEY and CDR2 SVGAGI. This CDR3 spans 13 amino acids. The CDR3 region is CASSYRGTGEAFF. CDR3 DNA sequence: TGTGCCAGCAGTTATCGGGGCACCGGTGAAGCTTTCTTT.

This clonotype was observed a few times. The chain carries TRBV11-2 and TRBJ2-5; weak D call: TRBD2 (5 bases). There are 16 residues in the CDR3. V lost 5 bases and J lost 5, with 21 bases in between. Germline V lookup: CDR1 SGHAT, CDR2 FQNNGV. As DNA, the CDR3 is TGTGCCAGCAGCCGGACGGGATCGACGATAACGGAGACCCAGTACTTC. Translated, it gives CASSRTGSTITETQYF.

In its sample, this clonotype was seen many times. The chain joins TRBV19 to TRBJ1-4, with no clear D. Germline CDR1 and CDR2: LNHDA and SQIVND (reference sequence). This CDR3 contains 14 residues. The germline V and J ends were trimmed by 0 bases and 12 bases, with 14 bases remaining between them. The CDR3 DNA reads as TGTGCCAGTAGTATAGACTTCGGACGAAATGAACTGTTTTTT. Residues: CASSIDFGRNELFF.

The sample holds many counts of this clonotype. The V call is TRBV20-1, the J call TRBJ1-1, with D possibly being TRBD1 (6 bases). CDR1 and CDR2 (germline): DFQATT, SNEGSKA (reference sequence). V shed 3 bases and J shed 3 bases, with 11 bases lying between them. There are 13 residues in the CDR3. CDR3 nucleotide sequence: TGCAGTGCTAGTGGAGGGGGTTACACTGAAGCTTTCTTT. This translates into CSASGGGYTEAFF.

This clonotype was picked up many times. V is TRBV7-2 and J is TRBJ2-7; 11 nucleotides match TRBD2. The V gene end was trimmed by 1 base and the J gene end by 2 bases; junction bases not matched to a gene: 13. The V gene's germline CDR1 is SGHTA and CDR2 FQGNSA. The CDR3 totals 19 residues. The CDR3 nucleotides are TGTGCCAGCAGCTTAGTAGGAGGGGGACTAGCGGCTCCCCCCTACGAGCAGTACTTC. Translating gives CASSLVGGGLAAPPYEQYF.

This clonotype occurred many times. The gene calls are TRBV18 and TRBJ1-6; D is perhaps TRBD1 (6 bases). The CDR3 has 15 amino acids. Germline lookup yields CDR1 KGHSH and CDR2 LQKENI. Trimming shortened V by 1 base and J by 7 bases, and 11 bases separated the two germline ends. For the CDR3, the DNA is TGTGCCAGCTCACCACGGACAGTTACCAATTCACCCCTCCACTTT. Protein: CASSPRTVTNSPLHF.

The chain employs TRBV7-9 and TRBJ2-5; D is perhaps TRBD1 or TRBD2 (6 bases each). The CDR3 loop spans 16 amino acids. Germline V gene lookup returns CDR1 SEHNR and CDR2 FQNEAQ (reference sequence). Deletions cut 4 bases from V and 5 bases from J, with 20 bases between. This CDR3 reads CASSSQGGQIGETQYF. Written as DNA, the CDR3 is TGTGCCAGCAGCTCCCAAGGGGGGCAAATTGGGGAGACCCAGTACTTC. Using reference TRBV7-9 and TRBJ2-5 for the parts outside the CDR3, the full variable domain is DTGVSQNPRHKITKRGQNVTFRCDPISEHNRLYWYRQTLGQGPEFLTYFQNEAQLEKSRLLSDRFSAERPKGSFSTLEIQRTEQGDSAMYLCASSSQGGQIGETQYFGPGTRLLVL.

This clonotype was observed at least ten times. The V gene is TRBV7-2, the J gene TRBJ2-7; D is perhaps TRBD1 or TRBD2 (5 bases each). This CDR3 is 13 amino acids long. Between the trimmed V and J ends, which lost 4 bases and 0 bases, there was a span of 7 bases. The germline gives CDR1 SGHTA, CDR2 FQGNSA. CDR3 amino acids: CASSSGASYEQYF. The CDR3 nucleotides are TGTGCCAGCAGCTCCGGGGCCTCCTACGAGCAGTACTTC.

This clonotype was seen at least ten times. This chain links TRBV7-2 with TRBJ2-3; 8 bases are shared with TRBD1. With 5 bases clipped from V and 2 bases from J, the junction kept 9 bases outside the gene matches. The CDR3 consists of 16 residues. Germline-derived CDR1 and CDR2 are SGHTA and FQGNSA. As DNA, the CDR3 is TGTGCCAGCAGCAGCCAGGGGGCCCTAAACACAGATACGCAGTATTTT. Amino acid sequence: CASSSQGALNTDTQYF.

This clonotype was picked up many times. V gene TRBV20-1 combines with J gene TRBJ2-5, with TRBD2 identical over 9 bases. Unmatched junction bases numbered 6, after V lost 2 bases and J lost 5 bases. CDR1 and CDR2 from the germline V gene are DFQATT and SNEGSKA (reference sequence). The CDR3 is 14 residues long. This CDR3 is CSARRAGGGETQYF. The CDR3 bases are TGCAGTGCTAGACGAGCGGGGGGAGGGGAGACCCAGTACTTC.

This clonotype was found many times. The chain combines TRBV5-6 with TRBJ1-6, with no clear D. Germline V gene sequence: CDR1 SGHDT, CDR2 YYEEEE. CDR3 length: 14 residues. V gave up 6 bases and J gave up 7 bases, with 14 bases separating them. The CDR3 DNA reads TGTGCCAGCATGGTGCTTTCTTCAAATTCACCCCTCCACTTT. It is translated as CASMVLSSNSPLHF.

This clonotype was detected many times. The chain combines TRBV12-3 or TRBV12-4 with TRBJ2-3; D may be TRBD2 (5 bases). The germline V and J ends were trimmed by 3 bases and 5 bases, with 18 bases remaining between them. The CDR3 extends over 16 amino acids. The CDR3 DNA reads TGTGCCAGCAGTTTGGAGGTCCCTGCTGGTCAAGATACGCAGTATTTT. Its protein is CASSLEVPAGQDTQYF.

This clonotype was observed at least ten times. The chain couples TRBV7-8 to TRBJ1-6, with D unclear. Trimming shortened V by 5 bases and J by 7 bases, and 12 bases separated the two germline ends. CDR3 length: 14 residues. CDR1 is SGHVS and CDR2 is FQNEAQ in the germline V gene. CDR3 residues: CASSGSQDNSPLHF. CDR3 in DNA: TGTGCCAGCAGCGGATCCCAAGACAATTCACCCCTCCACTTT.

This clonotype appeared many times. The chain carries TRBV2 and TRBJ1-1; D call uncertain. In germline, CDR1 is SNHLY, CDR2 FYNNEI. CDR3 length: 14 residues. V lost 8 bases to trimming and J lost 0 bases, with 13 bases between them. The CDR3: CASGQGRLNTEAFF. In nucleotides, the CDR3 is TGTGCCAGCGGCCAAGGCAGGTTGAACACTGAAGCTTTCTTT.

This clonotype was counted ten times or more. The chain has TRBV6-5 and TRBJ1-1; maybe TRBD1 (5 bases). CDR1 and CDR2 (germline): MNHEY, SVGAGI. The V end was cut by 2 bases, the J end by 3 bases, with 13 bases between. The CDR3 has 15 amino acids. CDR3 protein: CASSYVGRGDTEAFF. Here the CDR3 DNA reads TGTGCCAGCAGTTACGTGGGCCGAGGGGACACTGAAGCTTTCTTT.

This clonotype was observed many times. The chain employs TRBV5-4 and TRBJ2-1; possibly TRBD2 for D (5 bases). The germline gives CDR1 SGHNT, CDR2 YYREEE (reference sequence). This CDR3 region has 18 residues. With 4 bases removed from V and 0 bases from J, the gap between germline ends came to 20 bases. CDR3 sequence reads: CASSPTPGSGLSYNEQFF. The CDR3 region has the DNA TGTGCCAGCAGCCCAACGCCGGGAAGCGGACTCTCCTACAATGAGCAGTTCTTC.

This clonotype came up a few times. This chain links TRBV11-2 with TRBJ1-1; D possibly corresponds to TRBD1 (6 bases). Trimming removed 1 base from V and 0 bases from J, with 9 bases in between. The CDR3 totals 15 residues. Per the germline V gene, CDR1 is SGHAT and CDR2 is FQNNGV. Written as DNA, the CDR3 is TGTGCCAGCAGCTTAGGGAGGACAGTGAACACTGAAGCTTTCTTT. Its protein product is CASSLGRTVNTEAFF.

This clonotype was detected ten times or more. This chain links TRBV4-3 with TRBJ1-3; tentative D call: TRBD1 (6 bases). The CDR3 is 15 residues long. Germline loops: CDR1 LGHNA, CDR2 YSLEER. With 0 bases removed from V and 1 base from J, the gap between germline ends came to 7 bases. CDR3 sequence: CASSQDDRSGNTIYF. The CDR3 DNA is TGCGCCAGCAGCCAAGATGACAGGTCTGGAAACACCATATATTTT.